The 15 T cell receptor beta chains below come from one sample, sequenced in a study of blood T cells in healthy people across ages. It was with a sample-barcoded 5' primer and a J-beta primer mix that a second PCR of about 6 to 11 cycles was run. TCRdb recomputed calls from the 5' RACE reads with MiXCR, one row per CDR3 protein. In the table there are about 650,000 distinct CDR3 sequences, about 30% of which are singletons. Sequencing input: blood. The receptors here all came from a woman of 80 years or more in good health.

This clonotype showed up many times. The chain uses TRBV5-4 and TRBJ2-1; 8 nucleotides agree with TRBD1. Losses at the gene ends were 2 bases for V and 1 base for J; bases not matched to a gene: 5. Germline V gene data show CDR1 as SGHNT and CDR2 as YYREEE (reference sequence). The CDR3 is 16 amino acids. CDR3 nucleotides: TGTGCCAGCAGCTTTACAGGGGGTGAATCCTACAATGAGCAGTTCTTC. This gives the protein CASSFTGGESYNEQFF. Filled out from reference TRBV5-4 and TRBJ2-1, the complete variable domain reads ETGVTQSPTHLIKTRGQQVTLRCSSQSGHNTVSWYQQALGQGPQFIFQYYREEENGRGNFPPRFSGLQFPNYSSELNVNALELDDSALYLCASSFTGGESYNEQFFGPGTRLTVL.

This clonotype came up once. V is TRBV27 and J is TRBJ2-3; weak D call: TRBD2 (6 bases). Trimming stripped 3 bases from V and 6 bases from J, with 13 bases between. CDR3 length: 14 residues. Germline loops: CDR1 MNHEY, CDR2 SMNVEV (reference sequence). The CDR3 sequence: CASSFEGGGDTQYF. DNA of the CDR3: TGTGCCAGCAGTTTTGAGGGAGGTGGGGATACGCAGTATTTT.

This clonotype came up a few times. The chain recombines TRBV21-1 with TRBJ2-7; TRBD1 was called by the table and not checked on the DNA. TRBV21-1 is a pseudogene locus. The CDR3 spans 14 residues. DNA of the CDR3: TGTGCCAGCAGCAAGAAGAACGGGAACTACGAGCAGTACTTC. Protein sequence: CASSKKNGNYEQYF.

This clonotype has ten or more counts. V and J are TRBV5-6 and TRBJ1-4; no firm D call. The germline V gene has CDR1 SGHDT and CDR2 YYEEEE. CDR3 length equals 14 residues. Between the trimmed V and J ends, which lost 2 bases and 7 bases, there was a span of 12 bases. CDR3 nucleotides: TGTGCCAGCAGCTTATGGGGTTTGGGTGAAAAACTGTTTTTT. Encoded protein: CASSLWGLGEKLFF.

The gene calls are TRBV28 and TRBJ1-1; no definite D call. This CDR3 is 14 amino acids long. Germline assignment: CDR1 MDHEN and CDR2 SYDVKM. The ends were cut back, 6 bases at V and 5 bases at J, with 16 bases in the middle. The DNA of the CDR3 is TGTGCCAGCAGGGATAACATACAGCGAACTGAAGCTTTCTTT. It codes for CASRDNIQRTEAFF.

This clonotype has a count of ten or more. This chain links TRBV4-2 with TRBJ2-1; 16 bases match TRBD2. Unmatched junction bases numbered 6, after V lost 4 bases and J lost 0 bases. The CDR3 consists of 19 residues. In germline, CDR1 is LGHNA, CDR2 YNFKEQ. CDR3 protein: CASSRGTSGGDSSYNEQFF. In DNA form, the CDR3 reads TGTGCCAGCAGCCGTGGGACTAGCGGGGGGGATAGCTCCTACAATGAGCAGTTCTTC.

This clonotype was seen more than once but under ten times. The CDR3: CSASKPGLAGGLYF. The CDR3 nucleotides are TGCAGTGCATCCAAACCGGGACTAGCGGGGGGCCTGTACTTC. This sequence joins TRBV20-1 and TRBJ2-5; 15 bases fit TRBD2. The CDR3 is 14 residues long. J gave up 13 bases and V 6 bases, and 12 bases lay outside the gene matches. Germline V gives CDR1 DFQATT, CDR2 SNEGSKA (reference sequence).

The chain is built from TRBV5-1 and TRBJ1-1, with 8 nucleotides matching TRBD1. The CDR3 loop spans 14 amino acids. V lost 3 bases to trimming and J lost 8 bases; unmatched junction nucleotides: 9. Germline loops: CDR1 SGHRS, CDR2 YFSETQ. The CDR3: CASSWGQAGSEAFF. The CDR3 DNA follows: TGCGCCAGCAGCTGGGGACAGGCCGGGTCGGAAGCTTTCTTT.

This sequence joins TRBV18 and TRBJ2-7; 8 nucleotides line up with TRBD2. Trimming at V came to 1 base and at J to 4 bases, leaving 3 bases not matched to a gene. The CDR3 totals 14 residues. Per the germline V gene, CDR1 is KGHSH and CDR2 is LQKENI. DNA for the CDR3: TGTGCCAGCTCACCACAGCGGGGGAGGTACGAGCAGTACTTC. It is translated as CASSPQRGRYEQYF.

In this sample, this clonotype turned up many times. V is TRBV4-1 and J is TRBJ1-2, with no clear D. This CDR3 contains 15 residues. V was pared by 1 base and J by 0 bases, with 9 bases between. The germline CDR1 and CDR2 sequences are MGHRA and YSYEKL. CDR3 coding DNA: TGCGCCAGCAGCCAAGGCGGCGGATCTAACTATGGCTACACCTTC. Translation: CASSQGGGSNYGYTF.

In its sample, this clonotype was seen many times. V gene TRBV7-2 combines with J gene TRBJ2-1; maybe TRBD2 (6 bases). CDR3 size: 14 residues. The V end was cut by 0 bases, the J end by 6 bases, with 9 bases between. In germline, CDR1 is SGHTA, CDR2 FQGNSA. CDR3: CASSLAGLINEQFF. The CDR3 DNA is TGTGCCAGCAGCTTAGCTGGACTAATCAATGAGCAGTTCTTC.

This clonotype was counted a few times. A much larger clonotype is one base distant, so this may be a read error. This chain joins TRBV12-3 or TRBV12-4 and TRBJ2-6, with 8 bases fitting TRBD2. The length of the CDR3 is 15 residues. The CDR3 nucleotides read TGTGCCAGCAGCCTCGGGGGGGTTGGGGCCAACGTCCGGACTTTC. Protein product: CASSLGGVGANVRTF.

The CDR3 loop reads CASSLRGFGTSYGYTF. The CDR3, as DNA: TGTGCCAGCAGCCTCAGGGGGTTTGGGACTAGCTATGGCTACACCTTC. The rearrangement uses TRBV7-2 and TRBJ1-2; 7 positions agree with TRBD1. Germline V gives CDR1 SGHTA, CDR2 FQGNSA. This CDR3 is 16 amino acids long. The ends lost 5 bases at V and 4 bases at J; junction bases unmatched: 13.

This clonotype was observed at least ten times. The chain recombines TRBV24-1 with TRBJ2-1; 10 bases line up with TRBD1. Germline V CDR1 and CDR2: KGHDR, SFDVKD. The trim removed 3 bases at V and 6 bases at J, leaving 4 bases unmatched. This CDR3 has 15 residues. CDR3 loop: CATSDPGTGVNEQFF. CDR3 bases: TGTGCCACCAGTGATCCCGGGACAGGGGTCAATGAGCAGTTCTTC.

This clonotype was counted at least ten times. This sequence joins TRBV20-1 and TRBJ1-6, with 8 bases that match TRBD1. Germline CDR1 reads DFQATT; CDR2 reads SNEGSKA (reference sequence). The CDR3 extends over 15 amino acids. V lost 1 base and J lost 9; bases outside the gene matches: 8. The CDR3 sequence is CSARGTGTGSSPLHF. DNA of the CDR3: TGCAGTGCTAGAGGGACCGGGACAGGTTCTTCACCCCTCCACTTT.